One sample yielded the 15 T cell receptor beta chains listed below, sequenced in a study of shared T cell receptors in the human thymus (dated by TCRdb to 2020 to 2023). Library preparation was by the immunoSEQ multiplex PCR assay. In its TCRdb copy, this immuneACCESS table keeps in-frame sequences only and misses some clones. Where compared with another copy, unresolved V genes explain less than half of these, and the others have no known cause. Counted in this sample were some 640,000 clones; 80% to 90% of them appeared once. The top ten hold just under 0.0095% of the sample. Another study also made use of these data, one on human thymus T cells.

The sequenced sample was thymocytes. Every receptor here comes from a boy younger than two with a congenital heart defect. Donor details come from another sample of the same person, matched by shared clones.

The V gene is TRBV10-3, the J gene TRBJ2-1; 9 positions agree with TRBD2. With 3 bases clipped from V and 4 bases from J, the junction kept 4 bases outside the gene matches. There are 15 residues in the CDR3. Germline CDR1 and CDR2: ENHRY and SYGVKD. The CDR3 DNA follows: TGTGCCATCAGTGATAAGCGGGAGGTTTACAATGAGCAGTTCTTC. Its protein product is CAISDKREVYNEQFF.

The chain combines TRBV28 with TRBJ1-2; D perhaps matches TRBD1 (5 bases). The CDR3 runs to 12 residues. V lost 4 bases, J lost 4 bases, and 7 bases lay in between. Germline V lookup: CDR1 MDHEN, CDR2 SYDVKM. CDR3 sequence reads: CASSCQGYGYTF. The CDR3 coding sequence is TGTGCCAGCAGTTGTCAGGGCTATGGCTACACCTTC.

This clone occurred a few times. The chain links TRBV28 to TRBJ1-3; tentative D call: TRBD1 (6 bases). Germline V gives CDR1 MDHEN, CDR2 SYDVKM. The germline V and J ends were trimmed by 5 bases and 2 bases, with 19 bases remaining between them. There are 17 residues in the CDR3. For the CDR3, the DNA is TGTGCCAGCAGTCTTTTCCGCAGGGGACATACTGGAAACACCATATATTTT. Translated, it gives CASSLFRRGHTGNTIYF.

This chain joins TRBV5-1 and TRBJ2-5, with 8 positions matching TRBD1. The V gene's germline CDR1 is SGHRS and CDR2 YFSETQ. The CDR3 loop spans 14 amino acids. Germline trimming cut 3 bases from V and 11 bases from J; bases unmatched to any gene: 12. CDR3 coding DNA: TGCGCCAGCAGCTCCGGACAGGGCCCGTCGGAGCAGTACTTC. Its protein product is CASSSGQGPSEQYF.

This clone appeared once. V is TRBV9 and J is TRBJ2-3; tentative D call: TRBD1 (6 bases). The CDR3 sequence is 15 residues long. Germline assignment: CDR1 SGDLS and CDR2 YYNGEE. The V end was cut by 6 bases, the J end by 2 bases, with 16 bases between. CDR3 coding DNA: TGTGCCAGCAACCCCCAAGGGGGTCTCACAGATACGCAGTATTTT. Its protein is CASNPQGGLTDTQYF.

V is TRBV6-4 and J is TRBJ1-2; the match to TRBD1 covers 8 bases. The CDR3 covers 17 residues. The ends lost 0 bases at V and 8 bases at J; junction bases unmatched: 14. The germline CDR1 and CDR2 sequences are MRHNA and SNTAGT. The CDR3 nucleotides read TGTGCCAGCAGTGACTCGAGAGCAGGGGGCCCCTTGGCGGGCTACACCTTC. This encodes CASSDSRAGGPLAGYTF.

This rearrangement joins TRBV18 to TRBJ2-7; the match to TRBD2 covers 9 bases. Germline loops: CDR1 KGHSH, CDR2 LQKENI. CDR3 length: 15 residues. Germline trimming cut 1 base from V and 3 bases from J; bases unmatched to any gene: 4. This CDR3 reads CASSPLAGAVYEQYF. The CDR3 region has the DNA TGTGCCAGCTCACCACTAGCGGGAGCTGTCTACGAGCAGTACTTC.

This chain connects TRBV9 to TRBJ2-3; TRBD1 agrees at 7 bases. CDR3 length: 17 residues. Germline CDR1 and CDR2: SGDLS and YYNGEE. V was clipped by 2 bases and J by 4 bases; unmatched bases: 13. The CDR3 region is CASSVGRDREWSDTQYF. CDR3 bases: TGTGCCAGCAGCGTCGGAAGAGACAGGGAGTGGTCAGATACGCAGTATTTT.

This clone has a single count. The chain recombines TRBV14 with TRBJ2-7, with D possibly TRBD1 on 5 matching bases. Deletions cut 1 base from V and 4 bases from J, with 14 bases between. Germline values: CDR1 SGHDN, CDR2 FVKESK. The CDR3 sequence is 15 residues long. CDR3 DNA sequence: TGTGCCAGCAGCCAAGTATCAGGGTTTAGGTACGAGCAGTACTTC. It specifies CASSQVSGFRYEQYF.

The chain couples TRBV28 to TRBJ1-1, with TRBD1 as a possible D gene (6 bases). Germline CDR1 reads MDHEN; CDR2 reads SYDVKM. The CDR3 is 14 amino acids. With 5 bases removed from V and 1 base from J, the gap between germline ends came to 11 bases. CDR3 DNA: TGTGCCAGCAGTGAACGGACAGAGAACACTGAAGCTTTCTTT. Amino acids: CASSERTENTEAFF.

This rearrangement joins TRBV5-1 to TRBJ2-3, with 11 bases aligning to TRBD1. Germline assignment: CDR1 SGHRS and CDR2 YFSETQ. The CDR3 has 15 residues. V gave up 4 bases and J gave up 1 base; unmatched junction bases: 2. CDR3 region: CASSLGQGGTDTQYF. The CDR3 DNA reads TGCGCCAGCAGCCTGGGACAGGGGGGCACAGATACGCAGTATTTT.

The J gene is TRBJ2-1, the V gene TRBV4-1; 10 bases are a match to TRBD2. The CDR3 totals 14 residues. V shed 2 bases, J shed 9 bases, and the junction held 4 bases outside the gene matches. Germline CDR1 and CDR2: MGHRA and YSYEKL. The DNA of the CDR3 is TGCGCCAGCAGCCAACTAGCGGGGGATGCTGAGCAGTTCTTC. Protein: CASSQLAGDAEQFF.

This clone turned up a few times. The rearrangement uses TRBV30 and TRBJ1-4; D is uncertain. V was clipped by 3 bases and J by 2 bases, with 13 bases between them. Germline values: CDR1 GTSNPN, CDR2 SVGIG (reference sequence). This CDR3 is built from 15 residues. CDR3 amino acids: CAWRLRGWTNEKLFF. CDR3 bases: TGTGCCTGGAGGCTTCGGGGTTGGACTAATGAAAAACTGTTTTTT.

In this sample, this clone turned up a few times. The chain carries TRBV10-3 and TRBJ2-2, with a tentative D call TRBD2 (6 bases). Deletions cut 9 bases from V and 4 bases from J, with 15 bases between. The CDR3 consists of 14 residues. Germline lookup yields CDR1 ENHRY and CDR2 SYGVKD. In DNA, the CDR3 is TGTGCCATACCCGGGAGTGAGAGCACCGGGGAGCTGTTTTTT. It yields the protein CAIPGSESTGELFF.

This chain uses TRBV5-1 with TRBJ1-5, with unresolved D. Germline V CDR1 and CDR2: SGHRS, YFSETQ. Trimming removed 2 bases from V and 4 bases from J, with 13 bases in between. The CDR3 loop spans 15 amino acids. The CDR3 DNA reads TGCGCCAGCAGCTTCACGGGGAGCGGTAATCAGCCCCAGCATTTT. It specifies CASSFTGSGNQPQHF.